A single sample gave rise to the 29 T cell receptor beta chains below, sequenced in a study of blood T cell repertoires in COVID-19. Produced via immunoSEQ multiplex PCR; TCRdb's table is partial and in-frame only. Of more than 45,000 clones listed, just under 90% were seen once; the top ten hold roughly 1.4%. The material sequenced was peripheral blood. The origin of the receptors is a man in his sixties with acute or convalescent COVID-19.

The gene calls are TRBV4-2 and TRBJ2-5; D might be TRBD2 (6 bases). Trimming left V 0 bases short and J 2 bases short, with 22 bases between. The CDR3 loop spans 19 amino acids. CDR1 is LGHNA and CDR2 is YNFKEQ in the germline V gene. In DNA, the CDR3 is TGTGCCAGCAGCCAAGATGGTTTTGCGAACGGGGGATATCAAGAGACCCAGTACTTC. It translates to CASSQDGFANGGYQETQYF.

The chain employs TRBV3-1 (or the pseudogene TRBV3-2) and TRBJ2-7; TRBD2 matches at 8 bases. V shed 0 bases and J 5 bases; nucleotides not matched to a gene: 9. Germline V gene data show CDR1 as LGHDT and CDR2 as YNNKEL (reference sequence). CDR3 length equals 16 residues. For the CDR3, the DNA is TGTGCCAGCAGCCAAGAACCGGGAGGGGAGAAGGACGAGCAGTACTTC. It is translated as CASSQEPGGEKDEQYF.

J is TRBJ2-1 and V is TRBV6-6; D might be TRBD2 (6 bases). This CDR3 comprises 14 residues. Germline V CDR1 and CDR2: MNHNY, SVGAGI (reference sequence). V was pared by 6 bases and J by 7 bases, with 16 bases between. The CDR3 DNA is TGTGCCAGCAGACTAGGAGGGGACGGGAATGAGCAGTTCTTC. The encoded protein is CASRLGGDGNEQFF.

The chain recombines TRBV25-1 with TRBJ2-1; unclear D gene. CDR3 length equals 15 residues. The V gene's germline CDR1 is MGHDK and CDR2 SYGVNS. Trimming took 1 base from V and 0 from J, leaving 7 bases between them. CDR3 bases: TGTGCCAGCAGTGAATCCAGTCACTCCTACAATGAGCAGTTCTTC. Encoded protein: CASSESSHSYNEQFF.

V usage is TRBV29-1 and J usage is TRBJ1-2, with a weak D call TRBD1 (6 bases). This CDR3 has 12 amino acids. V lost 1 base, J lost 3 bases, and 6 bases lay in between. Germline V gene lookup returns CDR1 SQVTM and CDR2 ANQGSEA. This CDR3 reads CSVEGQDYGYTF. Here the CDR3 DNA reads TGCAGCGTTGAAGGACAGGACTATGGCTACACCTTC.

The chain has TRBV11-3 and TRBJ1-5, with TRBD1 identical over 11 bases. V was clipped by 5 bases and J by 6 bases; unmatched bases: 6. Germline loops: CDR1 SGHNT, CDR2 YENEEA. This CDR3 has 15 residues. CDR3 in amino acids: CASSPGTGGGQPQHF. In DNA, the CDR3 is TGTGCCAGCAGCCCCGGGACAGGGGGAGGTCAGCCCCAGCATTTT.

The chain links TRBV5-4 to TRBJ2-3; 7 bases map to TRBD2. The ends lost 2 bases at V and 4 bases at J; junction bases unmatched: 7. This CDR3 spans 15 amino acids. The germline gives CDR1 SGHNT, CDR2 YYREEE (reference sequence). The CDR3 loop reads CASSFAGLKSDTQYF. CDR3 bases: TGTGCCAGCAGCTTTGCGGGACTAAAGTCAGATACGCAGTATTTT. Full variable domain (remainder filled in from reference TRBV5-4 and TRBJ2-3): ETGVTQSPTHLIKTRGQQVTLRCSSQSGHNTVSWYQQALGQGPQFIFQYYREEENGRGNFPPRFSGLQFPNYSSELNVNALELDDSALYLCASSFAGLKSDTQYFGPGTRLTVL.

This chain joins TRBV20-1 and TRBJ2-7; D is uncertain. This CDR3 is 13 amino acids long. Deletions cut 3 bases from V and 6 bases from J, with 15 bases between. In germline, CDR1 is DFQATT, CDR2 SNEGSKA (reference sequence). The CDR3 is CSASRIAPGEQYF. CDR3 DNA: TGCAGTGCTAGTCGTATAGCCCCTGGCGAGCAGTACTTC.

The genes are TRBV10-1 and TRBJ1-1; D gene unclear. The V and J ends lost 7 bases and 1 base respectively, with 7 bases between them. Germline assignment: CDR1 WNHNN and CDR2 SYGVQD (reference sequence). The CDR3 is 12 residues long. This chain's CDR3 is CASTERNTEAFF. The CDR3 DNA sequence: TGCGCCAGCACCGAGCGGAACACTGAAGCTTTCTTT.

Here the CDR3 DNA reads TGTGCCAGCAGCCTTCACCCCGGGACTAGCGGGAGGACGTCCTACAATGAGCAGTTCTTC. Its protein product is CASSLHPGTSGRTSYNEQFF. This chain joins TRBV9 and TRBJ2-1; 15 bases agree with TRBD2. J was trimmed by 1 base and V by 4 bases; bases with no gene match: 12. Germline V lookup: CDR1 SGDLS, CDR2 YYNGEE. CDR3 length: 20 amino acids.

V is TRBV7-2 and J is TRBJ1-2; TRBD1 agrees at 8 bases. J gave up 4 bases and V 5 bases, and 9 bases lay outside the gene matches. The CDR3 length is 15 residues. In germline, CDR1 is SGHTA, CDR2 FQGNSA. The CDR3 spells CASSGRTGTIYGYTF. The CDR3 DNA reads as TGTGCCAGCAGCGGAAGGACAGGGACGATCTATGGCTACACCTTC.

V usage is TRBV11-3 and J usage is TRBJ2-2; the D gene is possibly TRBD1 (5 bases). V gave up 1 base and J gave up 6 bases, with 9 bases separating them. CDR1 is SGHNT, CDR2 YENEEA, per germline. The CDR3 loop spans 14 amino acids. Here the CDR3 reads CASSLGRASGELFF. The CDR3 DNA sequence: TGTGCCAGCAGCTTAGGCAGGGCCTCCGGGGAGCTGTTTTTT.

This clone was detected only once. The chain is built from TRBV6-5 and TRBJ2-2; unclear D gene. Germline V CDR1 and CDR2: MNHEY, SVGAGI. This CDR3 has 14 residues. The V and J ends lost 7 bases and 4 bases respectively, with 13 bases between them. CDR3 in amino acids: CASNPVRSTGELFF. In DNA form, the CDR3 reads TGTGCCAGCAATCCCGTCAGAAGCACCGGGGAGCTGTTTTTT.

The chain joins TRBV7-9 to TRBJ2-1; TRBD2 is a possible D gene (6 bases). Germline V gene data show CDR1 as SEHNR and CDR2 as FQNEAQ (reference sequence). The CDR3 extends over 11 amino acids. V gave up 5 bases and J gave up 15 bases, with 14 bases separating them. In DNA, the CDR3 is TGTGCCAGCAGCCTGACCCGGGGACTGTTCTTC. Translated, it gives CASSLTRGLFF.

This clone showed up just once. This chain uses TRBV7-9 with TRBJ2-1, with D maybe TRBD2 (5 bases). The length of the CDR3 is 13 residues. Germline assignment: CDR1 SEHNR and CDR2 FQNEAQ (reference sequence). V gave up 4 bases and J gave up 9 bases, with 13 bases separating them. CDR3 sequence: CASSSPGLREQFF. The CDR3 DNA follows: TGTGCCAGCAGCTCTCCGGGATTACGTGAGCAGTTCTTC.

This chain uses TRBV5-5 with TRBJ2-2; D possibly corresponds to TRBD2 (6 bases). The CDR3 length is 16 residues. Per germline, CDR1 SGHKS and CDR2 YYEKEE (reference sequence). Trimming took 4 bases from V and 3 from J, leaving 16 bases between them. CDR3 sequence (DNA): TGTGCCAGCAGCCTCAATGAGCGGGTATACACCGGGGAGCTGTTTTTT. Amino acid sequence: CASSLNERVYTGELFF.

This rearrangement joins TRBV5-1 to TRBJ1-1, with D possibly being TRBD1 (6 bases). This CDR3 contains 14 residues. Deletions cut 5 bases from V and 0 bases from J, with 11 bases between. Germline CDR1 is SGHRS and CDR2 is YFSETQ. In DNA, the CDR3 is TGCGCCAGCAGAGGACAGACCATGAACACTGAAGCTTTCTTT. Translated, it gives CASRGQTMNTEAFF. The full variable domain, completed using reference TRBV5-1 and TRBJ1-1, is KAGVTQTPRYLIKTRGQQVTLSCSPISGHRSVSWYQQTPGQGLQFLFEYFSETQRNKGNFPGRFSGRQFSNSRSEMNVSTLELGDSALYLCASRGQTMNTEAFFGQGTRLTVV.

J is TRBJ2-7 and V is TRBV5-4, with 8 bases identical to TRBD2. Looked up from germline, CDR1 is SGHNT and CDR2 is YYREEE (reference sequence). CDR3 length: 15 amino acids. Trimming removed 5 bases from V and 5 bases from J; junction bases left unmatched: 12. The CDR3 nucleotides read TGTGCCAGCAGTGCCGGGACTAGTCGGGGTGACGAGCAGTACTTC. Amino acid sequence: CASSAGTSRGDEQYF.

In this sample, this clone turned up a few times. The rearrangement links TRBV29-1 to TRBJ2-2, with 7 bases lining up with TRBD1. The junction had 10 bases not matched to a gene; V was cut back by 1 base and J by 2 bases. Germline V gene data show CDR1 as SQVTM and CDR2 as ANQGSEA. CDR3 length: 17 residues. The CDR3 DNA follows: TGCAGCGTTGAAGGGACAGGAGGTGCAGCAAACACCGGGGAGCTGTTTTTT. Protein product: CSVEGTGGAANTGELFF.

The chain couples TRBV5-6 to TRBJ1-2, with 9 bases matching TRBD1. J lost 4 bases, V lost 0 bases, and 4 bases had no gene match. Germline CDR1 and CDR2: SGHDT and YYEEEE. The CDR3 consists of 15 residues. The CDR3 spells CASSLGDRVSYGYTF. The CDR3 bases are TGTGCCAGCAGCTTGGGGGACAGGGTGAGCTATGGCTACACCTTC. Complete variable domain (other parts from reference TRBV5-6 and TRBJ1-2): DAGVTQSPTHLIKTRGQQVTLRCSPKSGHDTVSWYQQALGQGPQFIFQYYEEEERQRGNFPDRFSGHQFPNYSSELNVNALLLGDSALYLCASSLGDRVSYGYTFGSGTRLTVV.

This clone was observed a single time. V is TRBV25-1 and J is TRBJ1-5; 7 bases are a match to TRBD1. The CDR3 length is 13 residues. CDR1 is MGHDK, CDR2 SYGVNS, per germline. V was clipped by 7 bases and J by 8 bases; unmatched bases: 8. CDR3 DNA: TGTGCCAGCAACCATCAGGGGGATGAGCCCCAGCATTTT. Translation gives CASNHQGDEPQHF.

This chain joins TRBV9 and TRBJ2-7, with D possibly TRBD1 on 6 matching bases. Deletions cut 3 bases from V and 0 bases from J, with 10 bases between. Germline V gives CDR1 SGDLS, CDR2 YYNGEE. CDR3 size: 14 residues. CDR3 sequence (DNA): TGTGCCAGCAGCGGGACAGCCTACTCCTACGAGCAGTACTTC. Its translation is CASSGTAYSYEQYF.

The V gene is TRBV5-6, the J gene TRBJ1-3; D may be TRBD1 (5 bases). The V gene lost 4 bases and the J gene lost 12 bases, with 26 bases spanning the gap. Germline loops: CDR1 SGHDT, CDR2 YYEEEE. This CDR3 is 16 amino acids long. The CDR3 here is CASSRGQTLLEDDIYF. For the CDR3, the DNA is TGTGCCAGCAGCCGAGGACAAACCCTTCTGGAAGATGACATATATTTT.

This clone appeared once. The chain couples TRBV5-6 to TRBJ1-2; the match to TRBD1 covers 8 bases. CDR3 length equals 17 residues. Germline CDR1 SGHDT, CDR2 YYEEEE. The trim removed 6 bases at V and 4 bases at J, leaving 17 bases unmatched. CDR3 in DNA: TGTGCCAGCAACCGCCGGGACAGGATCCAATCCCCCTATGGCTACACCTTC. This gives the protein CASNRRDRIQSPYGYTF.

V and J are TRBV30 and TRBJ1-4; D possibly corresponds to TRBD1 (5 bases). This CDR3 is 14 amino acids long. CDR1 and CDR2 (germline): GTSNPN, SVGIG (reference sequence). V lost 1 base, J lost 4 bases, and 10 bases lay in between. The CDR3, as DNA: TGTGCCTGGAGTGAGAGACAGTATAATGAAAAACTGTTTTTT. It specifies CAWSERQYNEKLFF.

This rearrangement joins TRBV5-4 to TRBJ2-7, with 13 nucleotides matching TRBD2. Germline V gene data show CDR1 as SGHNT and CDR2 as YYREEE (reference sequence). This CDR3 is built from 17 residues. V gave up 0 bases and J gave up 6 bases; unmatched junction bases: 9. The CDR3 nucleotides are TGTGCCAGCAGCTTGGGGTCGACTAGCGGGAGGCAGTTCGAGCAGTACTTC. This gives the protein CASSLGSTSGRQFEQYF. The full variable domain, its missing parts supplied by reference TRBV5-4 and TRBJ2-7, is ETGVTQSPTHLIKTRGQQVTLRCSSQSGHNTVSWYQQALGQGPQFIFQYYREEENGRGNFPPRFSGLQFPNYSSELNVNALELDDSALYLCASSLGSTSGRQFEQYFGPGTRLTVT.

The chain combines TRBV13 with TRBJ2-3; 7 nucleotides agree with TRBD1. The CDR3 loop spans 18 amino acids. J lost 2 bases, V lost 5 bases, and 16 bases had no gene match. Germline CDR1 PRHDT, CDR2 FYEKMQ (reference sequence). The CDR3 region is CASSIPWGRGFHTDTQYF. Written as DNA, the CDR3 is TGTGCCAGCAGCATCCCTTGGGGCAGGGGGTTCCACACAGATACGCAGTATTTT.

This chain joins TRBV14 and TRBJ1-2, with D hard to call. The CDR3 is made up of 14 amino acids. The ends were cut back, 1 base at V and 2 bases at J, with 8 bases in the middle. Germline-derived CDR1 and CDR2 are SGHDN and FVKESK. CDR3 in amino acids: CASSQVRGNYGYTF. The CDR3 DNA reads as TGTGCCAGCAGCCAAGTTCGCGGCAACTATGGCTACACCTTC.

The chain recombines TRBV3-1 (or the pseudogene TRBV3-2) with TRBJ2-2; the D gene is possibly TRBD2 (5 bases). The CDR3 has 15 amino acids. Deletions cut 5 bases from V and 3 bases from J, with 13 bases between. From germline, CDR1 is LGHDT and CDR2 YNNKEL (reference sequence). The CDR3, as DNA: TGTGCCAGCAGCTTCTCGGGATGGGACACCGGGGAGCTGTTTTTT. Protein sequence: CASSFSGWDTGELFF.